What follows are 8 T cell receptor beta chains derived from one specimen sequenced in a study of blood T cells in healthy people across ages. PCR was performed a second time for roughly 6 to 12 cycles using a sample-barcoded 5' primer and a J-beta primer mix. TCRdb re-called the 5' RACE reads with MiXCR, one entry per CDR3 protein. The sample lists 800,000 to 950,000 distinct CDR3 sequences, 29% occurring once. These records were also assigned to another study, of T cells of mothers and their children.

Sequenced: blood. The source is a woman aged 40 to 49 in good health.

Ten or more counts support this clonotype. CDR3 sequence reads: CSVARSVPSEQYF. The CDR3 DNA reads as TGCAGCGTTGCCAGGTCCGTCCCCTCAGAGCAGTACTTC. The V gene is TRBV29-1, the J gene TRBJ2-7; no firm D call. The length of the CDR3 is 13 residues. Germline CDR1 and CDR2: SQVTM and ANQGSEA. V gave up 4 bases and J gave up 7 bases, with 17 bases separating them.

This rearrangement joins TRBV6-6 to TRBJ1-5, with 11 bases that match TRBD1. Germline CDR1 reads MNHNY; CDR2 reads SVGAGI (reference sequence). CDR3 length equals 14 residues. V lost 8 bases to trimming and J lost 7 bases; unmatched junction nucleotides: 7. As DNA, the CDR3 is TGTGCCAGCGCCCTCGGACAGGGGGCACAGCCCCAGCATTTT. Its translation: CASALGQGAQPQHF.

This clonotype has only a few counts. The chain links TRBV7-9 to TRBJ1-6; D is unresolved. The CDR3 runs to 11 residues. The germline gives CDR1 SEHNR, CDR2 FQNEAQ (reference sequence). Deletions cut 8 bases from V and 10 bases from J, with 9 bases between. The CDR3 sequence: CASSVGSPLHF. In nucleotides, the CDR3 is TGTGCCAGCTCGGTAGGATCACCCCTCCACTTT.

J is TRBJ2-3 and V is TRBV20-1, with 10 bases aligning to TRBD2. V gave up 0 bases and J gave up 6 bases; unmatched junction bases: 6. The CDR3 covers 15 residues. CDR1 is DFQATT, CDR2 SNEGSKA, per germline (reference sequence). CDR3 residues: CSARDPSGGLDTQYF. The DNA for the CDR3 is TGCAGTGCTAGAGATCCTAGCGGGGGATTGGATACGCAGTATTTT.

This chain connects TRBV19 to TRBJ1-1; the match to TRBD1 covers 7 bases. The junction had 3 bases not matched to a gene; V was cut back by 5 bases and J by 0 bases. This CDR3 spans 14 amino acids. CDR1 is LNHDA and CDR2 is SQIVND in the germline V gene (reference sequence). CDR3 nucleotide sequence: TGTGCCAGTAGTGCGGGACAGATGAACACTGAAGCTTTCTTT. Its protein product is CASSAGQMNTEAFF.

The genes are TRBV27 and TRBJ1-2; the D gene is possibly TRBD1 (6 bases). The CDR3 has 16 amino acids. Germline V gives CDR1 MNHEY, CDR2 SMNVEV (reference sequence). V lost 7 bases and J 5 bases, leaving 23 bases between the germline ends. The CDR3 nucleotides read TGTGCCAGCACCCAGCCGCCGAGAACAGGGAAGTATGGCTACACCTTC. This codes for CASTQPPRTGKYGYTF.

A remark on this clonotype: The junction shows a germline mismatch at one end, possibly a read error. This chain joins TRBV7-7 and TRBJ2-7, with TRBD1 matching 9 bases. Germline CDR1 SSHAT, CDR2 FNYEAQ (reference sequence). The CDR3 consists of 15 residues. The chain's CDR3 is CASSRTGTGIDEQYF. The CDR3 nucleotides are TGTGCTAGCAGCCGCACCGGGACAGGGATTGATGAGCAGTACTTC.

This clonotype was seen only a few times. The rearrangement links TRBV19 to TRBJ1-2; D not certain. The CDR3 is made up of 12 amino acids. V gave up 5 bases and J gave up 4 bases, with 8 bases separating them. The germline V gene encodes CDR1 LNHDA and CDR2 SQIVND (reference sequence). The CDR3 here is CASSWSAYGYTF. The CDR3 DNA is TGTGCCAGTAGTTGGTCAGCCTATGGCTACACCTTC.